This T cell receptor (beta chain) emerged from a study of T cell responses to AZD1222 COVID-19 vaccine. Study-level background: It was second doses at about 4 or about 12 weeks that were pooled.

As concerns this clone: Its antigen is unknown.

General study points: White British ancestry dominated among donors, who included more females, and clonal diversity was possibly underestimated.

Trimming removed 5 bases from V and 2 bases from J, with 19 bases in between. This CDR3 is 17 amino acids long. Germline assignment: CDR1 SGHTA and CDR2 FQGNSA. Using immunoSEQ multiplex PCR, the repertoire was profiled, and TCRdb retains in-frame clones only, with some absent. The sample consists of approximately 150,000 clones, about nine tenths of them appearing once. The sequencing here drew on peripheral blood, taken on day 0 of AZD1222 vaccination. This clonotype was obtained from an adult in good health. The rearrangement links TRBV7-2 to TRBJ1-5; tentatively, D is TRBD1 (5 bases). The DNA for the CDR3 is TGTGCCAGCAGCCCCGTTGGTGGCCAGGGCCGCAATCAGCCCCAGCATTTT. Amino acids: CASSPVGGQGRNQPQHF.